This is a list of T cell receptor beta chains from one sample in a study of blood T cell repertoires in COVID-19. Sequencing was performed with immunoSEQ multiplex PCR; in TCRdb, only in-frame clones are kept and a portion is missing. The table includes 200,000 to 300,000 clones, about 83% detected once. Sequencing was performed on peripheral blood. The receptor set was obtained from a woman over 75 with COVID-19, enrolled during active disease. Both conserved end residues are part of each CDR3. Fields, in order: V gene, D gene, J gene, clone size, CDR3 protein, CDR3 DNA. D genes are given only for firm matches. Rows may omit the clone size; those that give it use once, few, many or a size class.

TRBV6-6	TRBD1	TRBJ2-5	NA	CASSYDRGQGTQYF	TGTGCCAGCAGCTACGACAGGGGGCAGGGGACCCAGTACTTC
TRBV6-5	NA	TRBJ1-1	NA	CASSFQPSSYTEAFF	TGTGCCAGCAGTTTTCAACCGTCCAGTTACACTGAAGCTTTCTTT
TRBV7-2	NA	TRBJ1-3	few	CASSSSSGTGAGNTIYF	TGTGCCAGCAGCTCCTCGTCCGGAACGGGGGCTGGAAACACCATATATTTT
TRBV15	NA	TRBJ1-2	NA	CATKFVVWGDGGYTF	TGTGCCACCAAATTTGTGGTTTGGGGAGACGGCGGCTACACCTTC
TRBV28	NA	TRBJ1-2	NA	CASSLGGGPYGYTF	TGTGCCAGCTCGTTGGGGGGGGGCCCCTATGGCTACACCTTC
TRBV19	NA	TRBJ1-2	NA	CASKVQGASGYGYTF	TGTGCCAGTAAAGTCCAAGGGGCCTCCGGCTATGGCTACACCTTC
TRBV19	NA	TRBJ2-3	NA	CASSTRTDTQYF	TGTGCCAGTAGTACCAGAACAGATACGCAGTATTTT
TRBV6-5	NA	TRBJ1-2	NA	CASEAGQGPNYGYTF	TGTGCCAGCGAAGCGGGCCAGGGCCCTAACTATGGCTACACCTTC
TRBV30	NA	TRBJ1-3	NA	CASEGSSGGNTIYF	TGTGCTTCGGAGGGGAGCTCTGGAGGAAACACCATATATTTT
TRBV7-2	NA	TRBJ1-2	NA	CASSLAPGARDYGYTF	TGTGCCAGCAGCTTAGCCCCAGGGGCCAGGGACTATGGCTACACCTTC
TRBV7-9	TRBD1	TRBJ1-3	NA	CASSTDRAGNTIYF	TGTGCCAGCAGTACCGACAGGGCGGGAAACACCATATATTTT
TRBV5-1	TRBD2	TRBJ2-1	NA	CASSLDGSGGLEQFF	TGCGCCAGCAGCTTGGATGGTAGCGGGGGACTTGAGCAGTTCTTC
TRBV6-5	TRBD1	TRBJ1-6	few	CASRDRVTLQAPLHF	TGTGCCAGCAGGGACAGGGTAACGTTACAGGCTCCCCTCCACTTT
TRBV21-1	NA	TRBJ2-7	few	CASGKLCEQYF	TGTGCCAGCGGTAAACTCTGCGAGCAGTACTTC
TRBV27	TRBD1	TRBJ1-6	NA	CASSDRGNSPLHF	TGTGCCAGCAGTGACAGGGGGAATTCACCCCTCCACTTT
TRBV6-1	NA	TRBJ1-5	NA	CASSEGDYGGPNQPQHF	TGTGCCAGCAGTGAGGGGGACTACGGGGGGCCCAATCAGCCCCAGCATTTT
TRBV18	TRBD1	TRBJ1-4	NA	CASSPTPGQGLKLFF	TGTGCCAGCTCACCAACACCGGGACAGGGTTTAAAACTGTTTTTT
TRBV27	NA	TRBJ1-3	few	CASSLPLQIGTIYF	TGTGCCAGCAGTTTACCCTTACAGATCGGCACCATATATTTT
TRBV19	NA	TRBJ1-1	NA	CASSIGTVAGTEAFF	TGTGCCAGTAGTATAGGGACAGTAGCTGGCACTGAAGCTTTCTTT
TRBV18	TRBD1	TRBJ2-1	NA	CASSLPGQTYNEQFF	TGTGCCAGCTCACTCCCGGGACAGACCTACAATGAGCAGTTCTTC
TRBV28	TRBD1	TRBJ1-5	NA	CASSLGGQGNQPQHF	TGTGCCAGCAGTTTGGGGGGACAGGGCAATCAGCCCCAGCATTTT
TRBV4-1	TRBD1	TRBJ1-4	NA	CASSQSEMTGTGDEKLFF	TGCGCCAGCAGCCAATCTGAGATGACCGGGACAGGGGATGAAAAACTGTTTTTT
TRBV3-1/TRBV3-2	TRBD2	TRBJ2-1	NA	CASSQGGGLAGNEQFF	TGTGCCAGCAGCCAAGGGGGTGGACTAGCGGGGAATGAGCAGTTCTTC
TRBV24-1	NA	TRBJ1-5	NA	CATSVNGQKNQPQHF	TGTGCCACCAGTGTAAACGGACAGAAAAATCAGCCCCAGCATTTT
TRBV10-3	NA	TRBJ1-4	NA	CAISAAGSNEKLFF	TGTGCCATCAGTGCAGCGGGATCTAATGAAAAACTGTTTTTT
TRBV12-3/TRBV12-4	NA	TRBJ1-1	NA	CASSFPGYGTTFF	TGTGCCAGCAGTTTTCCGGGGTATGGAACGACTTTCTTT
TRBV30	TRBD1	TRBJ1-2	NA	CAWSARTGVGGYTF	TGTGCCTGGAGTGCAAGGACAGGGGTTGGTGGCTACACCTTC
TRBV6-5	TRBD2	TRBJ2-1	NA	CASSRTSGYNEQFF	TGTGCCAGCAGCAGGACTAGCGGCTACAATGAGCAGTTCTTC
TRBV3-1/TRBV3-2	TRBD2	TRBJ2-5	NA	CASSQDRTSGGVGTQYF	TGTGCCAGCAGCCAAGATCGGACTAGCGGTGGGGTGGGGACCCAGTACTTC
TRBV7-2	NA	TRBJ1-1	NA	CASSSDKNTEAFF	TGTGCCAGCAGCTCAGACAAGAACACTGAAGCTTTCTTT
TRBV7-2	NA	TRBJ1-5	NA	CASRGDGNQPQHF	TGTGCCAGCAGGGGCGACGGCAATCAGCCCCAGCATTTT
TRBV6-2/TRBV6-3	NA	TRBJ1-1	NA	CASSYSERPRGAFF	TGTGCCAGCAGTTACTCGGAACGGCCACGGGGGGCTTTCTTT
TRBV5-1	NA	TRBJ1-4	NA	CASSSGGMNEKLFF	TGCGCCAGCAGCTCGGGGGGCATGAATGAAAAACTGTTTTTT
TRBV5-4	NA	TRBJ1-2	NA	CASSLEGQNYGYTF	TGTGCCAGCAGCCTGGAAGGACAGAACTATGGCTACACCTTC
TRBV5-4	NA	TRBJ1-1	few	CASGRDSRNTEAFF	TGTGCCAGCGGCCGGGACTCAAGGAACACTGAAGCTTTCTTT
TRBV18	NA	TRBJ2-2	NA	CASSPQEGNTGELFF	TGTGCCAGCTCACCCCAGGAAGGGAACACCGGGGAGCTGTTTTTT
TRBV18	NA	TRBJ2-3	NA	CASSPDSYTDTQYF	TGTGCCAGCTCACCGGACAGCTACACAGATACGCAGTATTTT
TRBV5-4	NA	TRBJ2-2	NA	CASSRVDTTGELFF	TGTGCCAGCAGCCGGGTGGACACCACCGGGGAGCTGTTTTTT
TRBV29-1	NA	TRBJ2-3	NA	CSVEDQIQRTDTQYF	TGCAGCGTTGAAGATCAGATACAGCGCACAGATACGCAGTATTTT
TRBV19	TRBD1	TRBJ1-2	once	CATKELQGASYGYTF	TGTGCCACCAAGGAGCTACAGGGGGCGAGCTATGGCTACACCTTC
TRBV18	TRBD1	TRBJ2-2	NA	CASSQPGQGANTGELFF	TGTGCCAGCTCACAACCGGGACAGGGAGCGAACACCGGGGAGCTGTTTTTT
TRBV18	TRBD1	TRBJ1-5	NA	CASSPWASGRGSNQPQHF	TGTGCCAGCTCACCATGGGCTTCTGGCAGGGGGAGCAATCAGCCCCAGCATTTT
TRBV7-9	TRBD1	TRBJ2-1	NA	CASSTPGQGSLNEQFF	TGTGCCAGCAGCACACCGGGACAGGGAAGTTTGAATGAGCAGTTCTTC
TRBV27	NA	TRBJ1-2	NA	CASSADSGPTYGYTF	TGTGCCAGCAGTGCGGACAGTGGACCTACCTATGGCTACACCTTC
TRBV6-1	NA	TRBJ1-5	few	CASSEVNSQPQHF	TGTGCCAGCAGTGAAGTCAACTCTCAGCCCCAGCATTTT
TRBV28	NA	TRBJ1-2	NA	CASSLGGRNYGYTF	TGTGCCAGCAGTTTGGGGGGAAGGAACTATGGCTACACCTTC
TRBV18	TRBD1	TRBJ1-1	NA	CASSLKGASTEAFF	TGTGCCAGCTCCCTTAAGGGGGCGAGCACTGAAGCTTTCTTT
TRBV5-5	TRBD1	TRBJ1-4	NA	CASSLYPQGALDEKLFF	TGTGCCAGCAGCTTGTACCCCCAGGGGGCTCTCGATGAAAAACTGTTTTTT
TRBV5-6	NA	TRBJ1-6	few	CASSPRTAYNSPLHF	TGTGCCAGCAGCCCGAGGACAGCCTATAATTCACCCCTCCACTTT
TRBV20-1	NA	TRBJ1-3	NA	CSASQLAGGNTIYF	TGCAGTGCTAGTCAATTAGCAGGGGGAAACACCATATATTTT
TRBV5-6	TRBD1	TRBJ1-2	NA	CASRGRGINYGYTF	TGTGCCAGCAGAGGCAGGGGGATTAACTATGGCTACACCTTC
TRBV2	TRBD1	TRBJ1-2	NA	CASTHWTGGGDYGYTF	TGTGCCAGCACACATTGGACAGGGGGCGGAGACTATGGCTACACCTTC
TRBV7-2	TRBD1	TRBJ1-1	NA	CASSLLGQGSTEAFF	TGTGCCAGCAGCCTCTTGGGACAGGGGAGTACTGAAGCTTTCTTT
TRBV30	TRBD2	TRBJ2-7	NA	CAWEAGAYEQYF	TGTGCCTGGGAAGCGGGGGCCTACGAGCAGTACTTC
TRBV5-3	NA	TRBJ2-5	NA	CARSYEGGKETQYF	TGTGCCAGAAGCTATGAAGGGGGTAAAGAGACCCAGTACTTC
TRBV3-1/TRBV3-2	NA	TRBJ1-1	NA	CASSQQGSEAFF	TGTGCCAGCAGCCAACAGGGATCTGAAGCTTTCTTT
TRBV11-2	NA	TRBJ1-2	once	CASSLATFNYGYTF	TGTGCCAGCAGCTTGGCCACCTTTAACTATGGCTACACCTTC
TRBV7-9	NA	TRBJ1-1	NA	CASSLADYYGQPTEAFF	TGTGCCAGCAGCTTAGCGGATTATTATGGACAGCCCACTGAAGCTTTCTTT
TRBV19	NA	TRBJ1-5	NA	CASSTQAQPQHF	TGTGCCAGTAGTACCCAGGCTCAGCCCCAGCATTTT
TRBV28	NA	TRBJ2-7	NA	CASGSGLTYEQYF	TGTGCCAGCGGCTCGGGTCTTACCTACGAGCAGTACTTC